The sequence of this T cell receptor beta chain was determined in a study of blood T cells in healthy people across ages. On this clonotype: Its antigen remains unidentified.

Notes on the study in general: One million T cells yielded diversity estimates that were considered underestimates.

The germline V and J ends were trimmed by 1 base and 3 bases, with 16 bases remaining between them. The CDR3 totals 17 residues. Germline assignment: CDR1 SGHTA and CDR2 FQGNSA. Sample-barcoded 5' priming and a J-beta primer mix drove a second PCR of roughly 6 to 12 cycles. TCRdb reanalysed the 5' RACE reads using MiXCR and keeps one entry per CDR3 protein. This table has 650,000 to 1,000,000 distinct CDR3 sequences, under 40% appearing once. This TCR was sampled from a man between 18 and 35 years old in good health. The chain joins TRBV7-2 to TRBJ2-4; no clear D. Specimen: blood. The CDR3 bases are TGTGCCAGCAGCTTAGATGTCTGGATTGGGGTCAAAAACATTCAGTACTTC. It translates to CASSLDVWIGVKNIQYF.